The count of the clone carrying this T cell receptor beta chain is one. This sample was taken from a study of blood T cell repertoires in COVID-19. At the level of the study: Sample material is recorded as cDNA or gDNA derived from T cells, B-cell-depleted T cells, or PBMCs.

The V and J ends lost 3 bases and 7 bases respectively, with 4 bases between them. The CDR3 has 11 residues. TCRdb's table, derived via immunoSEQ multiplex PCR, lists solely in-frame clones and lacks some. Of roughly 250,000 clones in the sample, 88% were seen once. The source material was PBMCs or T cells enriched from blood (not recorded which). The clonotype comes from a woman aged 45 to 65 who had recovered from COVID-19. The chain carries TRBV12-3 or TRBV12-4 and TRBJ2-1; D gene unclear. Here the CDR3 DNA reads TGTGCCAGCAGTTTGTTAAATGAGCAGTTCTTC. This gives the protein CASSLLNEQFF.